A single T cell receptor (beta chain) is shown here with its context. The antigen is undetermined. These data originate in a study of a mutant IDH1 vaccine in newly diagnosed glioma. Turning to the study itself: Vaccination of patients was performed eight times, in weeks 1, 3, 5, 7, 11, 15, 19 and 23. Standard pretreatment was either radiotherapy, temozolomide, or, for most, radiochemotherapy with temozolomide.

Study-wide findings and caveats: Pseudoprogression appeared unlinked to shifts in leading peripheral T cell clonotypes. Immune responses induced by the vaccine were seen in roughly 93% of patients, spanning multiple MHC alleles.

Repertoires were generated with immunoSEQ multiplex PCR, while TCRdb's copy carries only in-frame clones and drops some. This sample has tens of thousands of clones, with approximately 78% found just once. Time point specified: week 23, last vaccination. Vaccinated patients received 300 ug of mutant IDH1 20-mer peptide per dose, with topical imiquimod. J gave up 6 bases and V 5 bases, and 6 bases lay outside the gene matches. The germline CDR1 and CDR2 sequences are GTSNPN and SVGIG (reference sequence). This CDR3 has 13 amino acids. The chain is built from TRBV30 and TRBJ1-2; 10 bases fit TRBD1. Material: PBMCs, obtained from a glioma patient whose treatment included an IDH1 peptide vaccine. This receptor was taken from a woman aged 35 to 49 with glioma. Some clones in this sample may be carry-over from other donors' samples. CDR3 in amino acids: CAWGRDRGHGYTF. Here the CDR3 DNA reads TGTGCCTGGGGCCGGGACAGGGGACATGGCTACACCTTC.